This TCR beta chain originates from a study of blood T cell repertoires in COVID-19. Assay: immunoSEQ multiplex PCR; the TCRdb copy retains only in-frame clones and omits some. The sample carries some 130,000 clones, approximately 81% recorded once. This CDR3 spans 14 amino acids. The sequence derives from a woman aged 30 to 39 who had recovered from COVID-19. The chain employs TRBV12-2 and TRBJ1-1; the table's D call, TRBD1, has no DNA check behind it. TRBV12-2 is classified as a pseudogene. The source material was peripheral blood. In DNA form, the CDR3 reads TGTGCAAGTCCGGGACAAGGGGAGAACACTGAAGCTTTCTTT. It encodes CASPGQGENTEAFF.